A selection of T cell receptor beta chains follows, all from one sample in a study of blood T cell repertoires in COVID-19. This table comes from immunoSEQ multiplex PCR, and its TCRdb copy is limited to in-frame clones, with some not included. This sample yields 200,000 to 250,000 clones, of which around 90% are seen a single time; about 1.6% belongs to the top ten. The specimen was PBMCs or T cells enriched from blood (not recorded which). These receptors originate from a woman aged 45-59 years who had recovered from COVID-19. CDR3s include the opening cysteine and the closing phenylalanine or tryptophan. A D gene is named only where the DNA matches it firmly. The size field is filled for only some rows; it gives once, few, many or a size class.

TRBV4-1	TRBJ2-7	NA	TRBD2	CASSQPTSGSSYEQYF	TGCGCCAGCAGCCAACCGACTAGCGGGAGCTCCTACGAGCAGTACTTC
TRBV3-1/TRBV3-2	TRBJ1-3	NA	NA	CASSQQGSGNTIYF	TGTGCCAGCAGCCAACAGGGTTCTGGAAACACCATATATTTT
TRBV29-1	TRBJ1-6	NA	TRBD1	CSIGAKEGAGNSPLHF	TGCAGCATTGGGGCCAAGGAGGGGGCCGGTAATTCACCCCTCCACTTT
TRBV19	TRBJ2-2	NA	TRBD1	CASSGSGGYTGELFF	TGTGCCAGTAGTGGGTCAGGGGGCTACACCGGGGAGCTGTTTTTT
TRBV28	TRBJ1-2	NA	TRBD1	CASSSSARGPYGYTF	TGTGCCAGCAGTTCTTCTGCCAGGGGGCCTTATGGCTACACCTTC
TRBV6-5	TRBJ2-7	NA	NA	CASRAADSSSYEQYF	TGTGCCAGCAGGGCCGCGGACTCAAGCTCCTACGAGCAGTACTTC
TRBV12-3/TRBV12-4	TRBJ2-7	NA	NA	CASSLDGQIEQYF	TGTGCCAGCAGTTTAGATGGGCAAATCGAGCAGTACTTC
TRBV19	TRBJ2-2	NA	TRBD1	CASSRPRGTGVTGELFF	TGTGCCAGTAGCAGGCCACGTGGGACAGGGGTTACCGGGGAGCTGTTTTTT
TRBV14	TRBJ1-1	once	NA	CASSQQAPPAEAFF	TGTGCCAGCAGCCAACAGGCGCCCCCAGCTGAAGCTTTCTTT
TRBV5-1	TRBJ1-4	NA	TRBD1	CASSLEGQGGPYNEKLFF	TGCGCCAGCAGCCTGGAGGGACAGGGGGGACCTTATAATGAAAAACTGTTTTTT